These 30 T cell receptor beta chains were sequenced from one sample in a study of T-cell reconstitution after alpha-beta-depleted transplantation in children. A library of TCRbeta sequences, prepared with unique molecular identifiers, was generated. TCRdb re-called the PCR reads with MiXCR, one entry per CDR3 protein. The sample contains around 270,000 distinct CDR3 sequences, about 9.5% of which appear only once. This specimen consisted of PBMCs, obtained before TCRalphabeta/CD19-depleted stem cell transplant. Receptors originate from a boy under two years old with acute myeloid leukemia, due to receive a stem cell transplant.

For this clonotype: A much larger clonotype is one base distant, so this may be a read error. The chain has TRBV9 and TRBJ2-5, with a tentative D call TRBD1 (5 bases). CDR3 length: 16 amino acids. The germline V gene encodes CDR1 SGDLS and CDR2 YYNGEE. Trimming took off 2 bases at V and 5 bases at J, with 19 bases between the two ends. In DNA, the CDR3 is TGTGCCAGCAGCGTCGGCCTTAGCTTAGGGGCGGAGACCCAGTACTTC. It yields the protein CASSVGLSLGAETQYF.

This clonotype occurred many times. The chain couples TRBV11-1 to TRBJ2-2; D unresolved. With 5 bases removed from V and 3 bases from J, the gap between germline ends came to 22 bases. Germline values: CDR1 SGHAT, CDR2 FQDESV (reference sequence). This CDR3 is built from 18 residues. CDR3 in DNA: TGTGCCAGCAGCCGCCCCTCATCGGCCTTACACCACACCGGGGAGCTGTTTTTT. Encoded protein: CASSRPSSALHHTGELFF.

This clonotype appeared many times. Its ends do not fully match the called genes, so a read error is possible. The chain has TRBV24-1 and TRBJ1-1, with D unresolved. The CDR3 spans 13 residues. Germline CDR1 KGHDR, CDR2 SFDVKD. The CDR3 region has the DNA TGTGCCACCAGTGACTACCTATACACAGAAGCTTTCTTT. Amino acid sequence: CATSDYLYTEAFF.

This clonotype was detected many times. V is TRBV14 and J is TRBJ2-7; 7 positions match TRBD1. The CDR3 spans 14 residues. Germline V gives CDR1 SGHDN, CDR2 FVKESK. The junction had 5 bases not matched to a gene; V was cut back by 4 bases and J by 2 bases. The CDR3 here is CASSRTGVTYEQYF. The CDR3 DNA reads as TGTGCCAGCAGCCGCACAGGGGTTACCTACGAGCAGTACTTC.

This clonotype has ten or more counts. The rearrangement joins TRBV20-1 to TRBJ2-7, with D maybe TRBD1 (5 bases). The CDR3 contains 15 residues. Trimming removed 0 bases from V and 2 bases from J, with 14 bases in between. From germline, CDR1 is DFQATT and CDR2 SNEGSKA (reference sequence). In DNA, the CDR3 is TGCAGTGCTAGAGATTCTCAGGGTTTCCCCTACGAGCAGTACTTC. Translation: CSARDSQGFPYEQYF.

The chain joins TRBV29-1 to TRBJ2-7, with 8 bases that match TRBD1. Germline V lookup: CDR1 SQVTM, CDR2 ANQGSEA. V was clipped by 3 bases and J by 0 bases; unmatched bases: 1. The CDR3 spans 13 residues. CDR3 region: CSVEDRVSYEQYF. Written as DNA, the CDR3 is TGCAGCGTTGAGGACAGGGTCTCCTACGAGCAGTACTTC.

This clonotype has at least ten counts. The chain has TRBV10-3 and TRBJ2-5; 8 bases map to TRBD1. CDR1 and CDR2 (germline): ENHRY, SYGVKD. The CDR3 runs to 13 residues. After removal of 6 bases from V and 4 bases from J, the junction contained 4 bases not matched to a gene. The CDR3 nucleotides are TGTGCCATCAGGCGTGACAGGGGAGAGACCCAGTACTTC. Translation gives CAIRRDRGETQYF.

This clonotype was counted between two and nine times. The chain uses TRBV28 and TRBJ1-2; 9 positions match TRBD1. The germline V gene encodes CDR1 MDHEN and CDR2 SYDVKM. Losses at the gene ends were 6 bases for V and 7 bases for J; bases not matched to a gene: 15. CDR3 length equals 16 residues. CDR3 in amino acids: CASRDRQGVIFRGYTF. CDR3 nucleotides: TGTGCCAGCAGAGACCGACAGGGGGTAATCTTTCGTGGCTACACCTTC.

This clonotype was seen at least ten times. CDR3: CASSLASIGRTTGELFF. The CDR3 DNA follows: TGCGCCAGCAGCTTGGCCAGTATCGGCAGGACCACCGGGGAGCTGTTTTTT. This chain links TRBV5-1 with TRBJ2-2; no reliable D call. CDR3 length equals 17 residues. V lost 0 bases to trimming and J lost 4 bases, with 16 bases between them. Germline V gene lookup returns CDR1 SGHRS and CDR2 YFSETQ.

This clonotype was observed at least ten times. V and J are TRBV5-1 and TRBJ2-7; a possible D gene is TRBD1 (5 bases). V was trimmed by 4 bases and J by 0 bases, leaving 11 bases between them. The CDR3 loop spans 14 amino acids. Germline V gene data show CDR1 as SGHRS and CDR2 as YFSETQ. The CDR3 DNA follows: TGCGCCAGCAGCCCCTACAGGCTCTCCTACGAGCAGTACTTC. Encoded protein: CASSPYRLSYEQYF.

This clonotype was seen a few times. The chain combines TRBV29-1 with TRBJ1-2; the match to TRBD1 covers 9 bases. Germline V gene sequence: CDR1 SQVTM, CDR2 ANQGSEA. This CDR3 comprises 13 residues. V was pared by 5 bases and J by 5 bases, with 6 bases of the junction left unmatched. The CDR3 region is CSVNKQGAYGYTF. The DNA for the CDR3 is TGCAGCGTTAACAAACAGGGGGCTTATGGCTACACCTTC.

There are many counts of this clonotype. V usage is TRBV5-6 and J usage is TRBJ1-2, with 9 positions matching TRBD1. Germline CDR1 is SGHDT and CDR2 is YYEEEE. The V gene end was trimmed by 0 bases and the J gene end by 8 bases; junction bases not matched to a gene: 8. The length of the CDR3 is 15 residues. CDR3 nucleotide sequence: TGTGCCAGCAGCTTGGCGGACGGGACAGGGCAGGGCTACACCTTC. Translation gives CASSLADGTGQGYTF.

This clonotype was detected only a few times. The chain employs TRBV9 and TRBJ1-2, with D maybe TRBD1 (6 bases). V was cut by 0 bases and J by 5 bases, with 20 bases left in between. This CDR3 region has 17 residues. CDR1 and CDR2 from the germline V gene are SGDLS and YYNGEE. The CDR3 protein is CASSVEGEGLLDYGYTF. CDR3 DNA sequence: TGTGCCAGCAGCGTAGAGGGGGAGGGGCTGTTGGATTATGGCTACACCTTC.

The chain joins TRBV10-3 to TRBJ2-7; 10 bases align to TRBD2. The CDR3 runs 13 residues. V trimming: 6 bases; J trimming: 3 bases; junction bases outside the gene matches: 2. In germline, CDR1 is ENHRY, CDR2 SYGVKD. The CDR3 loop is CAIRPSGSYEQYF. CDR3 DNA: TGTGCCATCAGGCCTAGCGGGAGCTACGAGCAGTACTTC.

At least ten counts were recorded for this clonotype. This chain uses TRBV20-1 with TRBJ1-1, with D maybe TRBD1 (5 bases). The CDR3 is 13 residues long. With 6 bases removed from V and 5 bases from J, the gap between germline ends came to 16 bases. The germline V gene encodes CDR1 DFQATT and CDR2 SNEGSKA (reference sequence). DNA of the CDR3: TGCAGTGCCAGTGAGGGCAGGGAGACTGAAGCTTTCTTT. Protein sequence: CSASEGRETEAFF.

This clonotype showed up just a few times. This chain joins TRBV29-1 and TRBJ1-3; TRBD1 matches 8 bases. The J segment lost 0 bases and the V segment lost 6 bases, leaving 4 bases of the junction unmatched. This CDR3 contains 14 residues. In germline, CDR1 is SQVTM, CDR2 ANQGSEA. The CDR3 DNA follows: TGCAGCGTCCACGACAGGGGCTCTGGAAACACCATATATTTT. Amino acids: CSVHDRGSGNTIYF.

The rearrangement links TRBV20-1 to TRBJ2-5, with a possible D match to TRBD2 (6 bases). This CDR3 has 13 amino acids. Germline loops: CDR1 DFQATT, CDR2 SNEGSKA (reference sequence). V was trimmed by 4 bases and J by 5 bases, leaving 14 bases between them. The CDR3 DNA reads as TGCAGTGCTATTTATGAGGGGAGGGAGACCCAGTACTTC. Its protein is CSAIYEGRETQYF.

This clonotype was recorded many times. This rearrangement joins TRBV5-1 to TRBJ1-2, with 7 bases that match TRBD1. V trimming: 4 bases; J trimming: 4 bases; junction bases outside the gene matches: 10. The CDR3 sequence is 15 residues long. Germline assignment: CDR1 SGHRS and CDR2 YFSETQ. CDR3 bases: TGCGCCAGCAGCGTACTGGACAGGCATCTCTATGGCTACACCTTC. Protein product: CASSVLDRHLYGYTF. Based on the CDR3 plus reference TRBV5-1 and TRBJ1-2, the full variable domain is KAGVTQTPRYLIKTRGQQVTLSCSPISGHRSVSWYQQTPGQGLQFLFEYFSETQRNKGNFPGRFSGRQFSNSRSEMNVSTLELGDSALYLCASSVLDRHLYGYTFGSGTRLTVV.

This clonotype was counted ten times or more. V gene TRBV7-9 combines with J gene TRBJ1-2; D is ambiguous. Germline CDR1 reads SEHNR; CDR2 reads FQNEAQ (reference sequence). The CDR3 loop spans 12 amino acids. V was clipped by 8 bases and J by 4 bases, with 11 bases between them. CDR3 sequence: CASETVIYGYTF. CDR3 DNA: TGTGCCAGCGAGACCGTAATCTATGGCTACACCTTC.

There are a few counts of this clonotype. The rearrangement links TRBV29-1 to TRBJ1-1; TRBD1 is a possible D gene (5 bases). Trimming took 4 bases from V and 3 from J, leaving 9 bases between them. Looked up from germline, CDR1 is SQVTM and CDR2 is ANQGSEA. This CDR3 has 12 residues. The DNA for the CDR3 is TGCAGCGTTGCCGGAGGGGACACTGAAGCTTTCTTT. Residues: CSVAGGDTEAFF. Full variable domain (rest looked up from reference TRBV29-1 and TRBJ1-1): SAVISQKPSRDICQRGTSLTIQCQVDSQVTMMFWYRQQPGQSLTLIATANQGSEATYESGFVIDKFPISRPNLTFSTLTVSNMSPEDSSIYLCSVAGGDTEAFFGQGTRLTVV.

This clonotype was recorded at least ten times. V and J are TRBV12-3 or TRBV12-4 and TRBJ2-7; TRBD2 matches 13 bases. V shed 2 bases, J shed 6 bases, and the junction held 4 bases outside the gene matches. The CDR3 covers 15 residues. CDR3 in amino acids: CASSLRTSGSGEQYF. In DNA, the CDR3 is TGTGCCAGCAGTTTAAGGACTAGCGGGAGCGGCGAGCAGTACTTC.

V is TRBV5-1 and J is TRBJ2-1; 13 bases are a match to TRBD2. J lost 7 bases, V lost 4 bases, and 11 bases had no gene match. Germline V gene data show CDR1 as SGHRS and CDR2 as YFSETQ. There are 17 residues in the CDR3. CDR3 amino acids: CASSNLLAGGPLNEQFF. The CDR3 coding sequence is TGCGCCAGCAGCAATCTACTAGCGGGGGGGCCCTTGAATGAGCAGTTCTTC.

There are many counts of this clonotype. V and J are TRBV29-1 and TRBJ1-1; TRBD1 might be the D (5 bases). Germline V lookup: CDR1 SQVTM, CDR2 ANQGSEA. The CDR3 is made up of 13 amino acids. V was clipped by 5 bases and J by 1 base, with 11 bases between them. The CDR3 coding sequence is TGCAGCGTTTCTCATGACAGGAACACTGAAGCTTTCTTT. It specifies CSVSHDRNTEAFF.

This clonotype has at least ten counts. This sequence joins TRBV9 and TRBJ2-2; weak D call: TRBD2 (5 bases). Germline V lookup: CDR1 SGDLS, CDR2 YYNGEE. Between the trimmed V and J ends, which lost 0 bases and 1 base, there was a span of 7 bases. This CDR3 is 15 amino acids long. The CDR3 coding sequence is TGTGCCAGCAGCGTAGGAGGGCTGAACACCGGGGAGCTGTTTTTT. Protein sequence: CASSVGGLNTGELFF. Combining the CDR3 with reference TRBV9 and TRBJ2-2 gives the whole variable domain DSGVTQTPKHLITATGQRVTLRCSPRSGDLSVYWYQQSLDQGLQFLIQYYNGEERAKGNILERFSAQQFPDLHSELNLSSLELGDSALYFCASSVGGLNTGELFFGEGSRLTVL.

This clonotype was detected ten times or more. This may be a read error: a much more frequent sequence differs by one nucleotide. The chain uses TRBV7-3 and TRBJ2-6, with D unclear. CDR1 SGHTA and CDR2 FQGTGA come from the germline V gene. Trimming removed 5 bases from V and 0 bases from J, with 5 bases in between. This CDR3 is built from 14 residues. The CDR3 nucleotides read TGTGCCAGCAGCGAGAACTCTGGGGCCAACGTCCTGACTTTC. This encodes CASSENSGANVLTF.

This chain connects TRBV5-4 to TRBJ1-1; TRBD1 matches 10 bases. This CDR3 region has 15 residues. CDR1 and CDR2 from the germline V gene are SGHNT and YYREEE (reference sequence). Trimming took 4 bases from V and 3 from J; bases not matched to a gene: 6. The CDR3 sequence is CASSPPDRGYTEAFF. CDR3 DNA sequence: TGTGCCAGCAGCCCTCCGGACAGGGGGTACACTGAAGCTTTCTTT. The full variable domain, rest sourced from reference TRBV5-4 and TRBJ1-1, is ETGVTQSPTHLIKTRGQQVTLRCSSQSGHNTVSWYQQALGQGPQFIFQYYREEENGRGNFPPRFSGLQFPNYSSELNVNALELDDSALYLCASSPPDRGYTEAFFGQGTRLTVV.

The chain joins TRBV19 to TRBJ2-3; 9 bases fit TRBD2. Germline V gives CDR1 LNHDA, CDR2 SQIVND (reference sequence). This CDR3 spans 17 amino acids. V lost 3 bases and J lost 4; bases outside the gene matches: 11. CDR3 coding DNA: TGTGCCAGTAGTATTTCGACCGGACTAGCGTTCCCAGATACGCAGTATTTT. Its translation is CASSISTGLAFPDTQYF.

This sequence joins TRBV7-3 and TRBJ2-1; D may be TRBD2 (5 bases). V lost 3 bases and J 7 bases, leaving 16 bases between the germline ends. In germline, CDR1 is SGHTA, CDR2 FQGTGA. The CDR3 runs 15 residues. The CDR3 bases are TGTGCCAGCAGCTTCGGCGGGCGCTCCGAAAATGAGCAGTTCTTC. Translating gives CASSFGGRSENEQFF.

Ten or more counts support this clonotype. J is TRBJ1-6 and V is TRBV5-1; 8 bases fit TRBD1. Germline lookup yields CDR1 SGHRS and CDR2 YFSETQ. The J segment lost 10 bases and the V segment lost 3 bases, leaving 6 bases of the junction unmatched. The CDR3 has 14 amino acids. CDR3 amino acids: CASSSTGVRSPLHF. The DNA of the CDR3 is TGCGCCAGCAGCTCGACAGGGGTCAGGTCACCCCTCCACTTT.

Written as DNA, the CDR3 is TGCAGCGCCGGTTATACAGGGGGCAACAACGAGCAGTACTTC. Its translation: CSAGYTGGNNEQYF. V is TRBV29-1 and J is TRBJ2-7; 9 nucleotides line up with TRBD1. Per germline, CDR1 SQVTM and CDR2 ANQGSEA. The CDR3 loop spans 14 amino acids. J was trimmed by 5 bases and V by 7 bases; bases with no gene match: 12.